Shown below are 21 T cell receptor beta chains from a single sample sequenced in a study of blood T cell repertoires in COVID-19 (dated by TCRdb to 2019 to 2021). Libraries were made using the immunoSEQ multiplex PCR assay. TCRdb stores this immuneACCESS table with in-frame sequences only. Part of the clones is absent; in the studies checked, under half of the shortfall reflects unresolved V genes, and no reason is known for the rest. A total of about 130,000 clones appear in this sample, approximately 85% of them only once. The ten largest clones represent around 4.7% of the sample. Material: peripheral blood. These receptors all stem from a human donor in a cohort sampled during active COVID-19.

This clone occurred a few times. The V call is TRBV18, the J call TRBJ2-1; 7 bases line up with TRBD2. CDR3 length: 16 residues. The J segment lost 2 bases and the V segment lost 4 bases, leaving 8 bases of the junction unmatched. CDR1 and CDR2 from the germline V gene are KGHSH and LQKENI. The CDR3 region has the DNA TGTGCCAGCTCACTCTCCGGGGGGAGCACCTACAATGAGCAGTTCTTC. Translated, it gives CASSLSGGSTYNEQFF.

The V and J genes are TRBV4-3 and TRBJ2-2, with D unresolved. The germline V gene encodes CDR1 LGHNA and CDR2 YSLEER. The CDR3 covers 14 residues. V was shortened by 0 bases and J by 7 bases, with 9 bases between the two germline ends. CDR3 residues: CASSQERSHGELFF. For the CDR3, the DNA is TGCGCCAGCAGCCAAGAAAGGAGCCACGGGGAGCTGTTTTTT.

This clone has only a few counts. This CDR3 is CASRQQAPYNEQFF. CDR3 nucleotide sequence: TGTGCCAGCAGGCAACAGGCCCCCTACAATGAGCAGTTCTTC. The chain combines TRBV11-2 with TRBJ2-1; the D gene is possibly TRBD1 (5 bases). The CDR3 contains 14 residues. With 6 bases removed from V and 2 bases from J, the gap between germline ends came to 11 bases. Germline V gene sequence: CDR1 SGHAT, CDR2 FQNNGV.

The chain is built from TRBV6-4 and TRBJ2-1, with D perhaps matching TRBD1 (5 bases). V lost 4 bases to trimming and J lost 4 bases, with 14 bases between them. The CDR3 runs 15 residues. CDR1 is MRHNA and CDR2 is SNTAGT in the germline V gene. The CDR3 nucleotides are TGTGCCAGCAGTGGGGGAACAGGCAGATACAATGAGCAGTTCTTC. Translated: CASSGGTGRYNEQFF.

The chain recombines TRBV11-2 with TRBJ1-2; 9 positions match TRBD1. The CDR3 totals 15 residues. With 5 bases clipped from V and 4 bases from J, the junction kept 8 bases outside the gene matches. Germline V gene data show CDR1 as SGHAT and CDR2 as FQNNGV. For the CDR3, the DNA is TGTGCCAGCAGCCCCTCGGGGACAGGGTTCTATGGCTACACCTTC. This encodes CASSPSGTGFYGYTF. Supplemented by reference TRBV11-2 and TRBJ1-2, the full variable domain reads EAGVAQSPRYKIIEKRQSVAFWCNPISGHATLYWYQQILGQGPKLLIQFQNNGVVDDSQLPKDRFSAERLKGVDSTLKIQPAKLEDSAVYLCASSPSGTGFYGYTFGSGTRLTVV.

The chain carries TRBV5-1 and TRBJ2-1; the D gene is possibly TRBD1 (5 bases). The V and J ends lost 0 bases and 4 bases respectively, with 11 bases between them. The CDR3 runs to 15 residues. The germline V gene encodes CDR1 SGHRS and CDR2 YFSETQ. This chain's CDR3 is CASSLARVGYNEQFF. DNA for the CDR3: TGCGCCAGCAGCTTGGCCAGGGTAGGGTACAATGAGCAGTTCTTC.

The V call is TRBV11-3, the J call TRBJ2-1; the D is unclear. Germline CDR1 reads SGHNT; CDR2 reads YENEEA. The V gene lost 1 base and the J gene lost 5 bases, with 12 bases spanning the gap. CDR3 length: 15 amino acids. CDR3 region: CASSLAFVPNNEQFF. CDR3 DNA sequence: TGTGCCAGCAGCTTAGCTTTCGTCCCTAACAATGAGCAGTTCTTC.

The chain has TRBV6-4 and TRBJ1-1; D unclear. V was trimmed by 4 bases and J by 1 base, leaving 7 bases between them. Germline lookup yields CDR1 MRHNA and CDR2 SNTAGT. This CDR3 comprises 13 residues. CDR3 sequence (DNA): TGTGCCAGCAGTGCCCGGGAGAACACTGAAGCTTTCTTT. It is translated as CASSARENTEAFF.

V gene TRBV7-2 combines with J gene TRBJ2-1, with 9 positions matching TRBD2. The CDR3 is 17 residues long. Germline-derived CDR1 and CDR2 are SGHTA and FQGNSA. The V and J ends lost 3 bases and 8 bases, in that order; junction bases with no gene match: 14. Written as DNA, the CDR3 is TGTGCCAGCAGCTTGAGACTAGCGGCCGTTATGAGGCATGAGCAGTTCTTC. As protein: CASSLRLAAVMRHEQFF. Full variable domain (rest looked up from reference TRBV7-2 and TRBJ2-1): GAGVSQSPSNKVTEKGKDVELRCDPISGHTALYWYRQSLGQGLEFLIYFQGNSAPDKSGLPSDRFSAERTGGSVSTLTIQRTQQEDSAVYLCASSLRLAAVMRHEQFFGPGTRLTVL.

In this sample, this clone turned up many times. This chain uses TRBV5-1 with TRBJ2-5, with 8 bases that match TRBD2. Trimming removed 0 bases from V and 2 bases from J; junction bases left unmatched: 6. This CDR3 spans 16 amino acids. CDR1 is SGHRS and CDR2 is YFSETQ in the germline V gene. The CDR3 is CASSLAVSGTQETQYF. The CDR3 DNA is TGCGCCAGCAGCTTGGCGGTTAGCGGGACACAAGAGACCCAGTACTTC.

The gene calls are TRBV7-2 and TRBJ2-3, with 12 bases identical to TRBD2. Germline lookup yields CDR1 SGHTA and CDR2 FQGNSA. This CDR3 has 15 residues. The V segment lost 4 bases and the J segment 4 bases; nucleotides outside the gene matches: 3. The CDR3 DNA sequence: TGTGCCAGCAGCTCGACTAGCGGGGGCGCAGATACGCAGTATTTT. Amino acid sequence: CASSSTSGGADTQYF. The whole variable domain, filled in from reference TRBV7-2 and TRBJ2-3, reads GAGVSQSPSNKVTEKGKDVELRCDPISGHTALYWYRQSLGQGLEFLIYFQGNSAPDKSGLPSDRFSAERTGGSVSTLTIQRTQQEDSAVYLCASSSTSGGADTQYFGPGTRLTVL.

This clone appeared once. The chain recombines TRBV6-6 with TRBJ1-5, with D possibly being TRBD1 (6 bases). The CDR3 covers 15 residues. V was cut by 5 bases and J by 1 base, with 12 bases left in between. Germline assignment: CDR1 MNHNY and CDR2 SVGAGI (reference sequence). In nucleotides, the CDR3 is TGTGCCAGCAGTCCCGGCAGGGGAAGCAATCAGCCCCAGCATTTT. Translated, it gives CASSPGRGSNQPQHF.

The rearrangement links TRBV7-2 to TRBJ1-1; D is possibly TRBD1 (6 bases). The CDR3 has 14 residues. Germline V gives CDR1 SGHTA, CDR2 FQGNSA. V was pared by 1 base and J by 4 bases, with 10 bases between. CDR3 sequence: CASSLDGRGTEAFF. CDR3 coding DNA: TGTGCCAGCAGCTTAGACGGCAGGGGCACTGAAGCTTTCTTT.

For the CDR3, the DNA is TGTGCCAGCAGCGGGGGTGGGAATTCACCCCTCCACTTT. It specifies CASSGGGNSPLHF. The V call is TRBV2, the J call TRBJ1-6; possibly TRBD1 for D (5 bases). Trimming pared 6 bases from V and 7 bases from J, leaving 10 bases between. This CDR3 has 13 amino acids. The germline CDR1 and CDR2 sequences are SNHLY and FYNNEI. Full variable domain (missing parts from reference TRBV2 and TRBJ1-6): EPEVTQTPSHQVTQMGQEVILRCVPISNHLYFYWYRQILGQKVEFLVSFYNNEISEKSEIFDDQFSVERPDGSNFTLKIRSTKLEDSAMYFCASSGGGNSPLHFGNGTRLTVT.

The sample holds many counts of this clone. The chain links TRBV5-5 to TRBJ2-3; weak D call: TRBD2 (5 bases). The CDR3 length is 15 residues. V shed 4 bases and J shed 3 bases, with 15 bases lying between them. In germline, CDR1 is SGHKS, CDR2 YYEKEE (reference sequence). The CDR3 region is CASSDPRAYTDTQYF. The CDR3 nucleotides read TGTGCCAGCAGCGATCCGAGGGCATATACAGATACGCAGTATTTT.

The V call is TRBV12-3 or TRBV12-4, the J call TRBJ2-5; D is unclear. The CDR3 runs to 13 residues. V was cut by 3 bases and J by 0 bases, with 5 bases left in between. CDR3 residues: CASSFDNQETQYF. Here the CDR3 DNA reads TGTGCCAGCAGTTTTGACAACCAAGAGACCCAGTACTTC.

This clone was seen a handful of times. The genes are TRBV10-1 and TRBJ1-5; 7 bases match TRBD1. The germline V gene encodes CDR1 WNHNN and CDR2 SYGVQD (reference sequence). CDR3 length: 13 amino acids. The junction had 6 bases not matched to a gene; V was cut back by 10 bases and J by 3 bases. DNA of the CDR3: TGCGCCACTTCGACAGGGACCAATCAGCCCCAGCATTTT. As protein: CATSTGTNQPQHF.

The genes are TRBV2 and TRBJ1-1, with D uncertain. Per germline, CDR1 SNHLY and CDR2 FYNNEI. Trimming removed 1 base from V and 1 base from J, with 10 bases in between. CDR3 length: 15 amino acids. As DNA, the CDR3 is TGTGCCAGCAGTGAAGGTATCGGGTGGAACACTGAAGCTTTCTTT. It translates to CASSEGIGWNTEAFF.

This clone has a count of ten or more. The chain has TRBV6-5 and TRBJ1-2; D gene ambiguous. The germline V and J ends were trimmed by 5 bases and 4 bases, with 8 bases remaining between them. Germline V gives CDR1 MNHEY, CDR2 SVGAGI. The CDR3 consists of 12 residues. The CDR3 reads CASSKERYGYTF. Here the CDR3 DNA reads TGTGCCAGCAGTAAGGAGCGCTATGGCTACACCTTC.

Of note for this clone: Other DNA sequences of this sample code for an identical CDR3. This chain connects TRBV4-3 to TRBJ1-5; 8 bases fit TRBD1. Germline-derived CDR1 and CDR2 are LGHNA and YSLEER. CDR3 length equals 14 residues. V was clipped by 1 base and J by 7 bases; unmatched bases: 3. CDR3 nucleotide sequence: TGCGCCAGCAGCCAAGTCAGGGGGCAGCAGCCCCAGCATTTT. It is translated as CASSQVRGQQPQHF.

This clone was seen ten or more times. The V call is TRBV10-2, the J call TRBJ1-5; D is perhaps TRBD1 (5 bases). The germline CDR1 and CDR2 sequences are WSHSY and SAAADI. Trimming stripped 6 bases from V and 3 bases from J, with 9 bases between. The CDR3 extends over 13 amino acids. The chain's CDR3 is CASRQAFNQPQHF. For the CDR3, the DNA is TGCGCCAGCAGACAGGCCTTCAATCAGCCCCAGCATTTT.